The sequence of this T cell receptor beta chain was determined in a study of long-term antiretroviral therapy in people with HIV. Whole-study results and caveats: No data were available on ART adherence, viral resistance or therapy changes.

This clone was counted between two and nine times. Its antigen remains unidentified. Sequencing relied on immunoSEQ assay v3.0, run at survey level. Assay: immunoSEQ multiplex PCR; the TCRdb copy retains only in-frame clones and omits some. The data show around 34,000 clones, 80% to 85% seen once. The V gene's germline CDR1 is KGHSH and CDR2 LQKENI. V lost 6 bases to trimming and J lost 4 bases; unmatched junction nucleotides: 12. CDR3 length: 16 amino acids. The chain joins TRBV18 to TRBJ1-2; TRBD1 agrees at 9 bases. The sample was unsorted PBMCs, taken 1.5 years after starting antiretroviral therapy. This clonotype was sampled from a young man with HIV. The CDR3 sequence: CASSPSGQGPAYGYTF. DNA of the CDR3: TGTGCCAGCTCGCCCTCCGGACAGGGGCCGGCCTATGGCTACACCTTC.